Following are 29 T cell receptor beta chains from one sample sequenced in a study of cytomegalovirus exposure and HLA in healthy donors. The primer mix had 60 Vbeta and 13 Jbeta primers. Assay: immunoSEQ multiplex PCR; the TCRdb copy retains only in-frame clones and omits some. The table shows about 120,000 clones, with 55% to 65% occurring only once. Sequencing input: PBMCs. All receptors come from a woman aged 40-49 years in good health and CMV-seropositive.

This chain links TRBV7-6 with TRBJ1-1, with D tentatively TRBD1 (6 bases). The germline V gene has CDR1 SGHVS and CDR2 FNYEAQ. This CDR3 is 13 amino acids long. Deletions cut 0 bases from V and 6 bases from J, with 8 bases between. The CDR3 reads CASSLAGGAEAFF. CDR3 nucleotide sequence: TGTGCCAGCAGCTTAGCAGGGGGGGCTGAAGCTTTCTTT.

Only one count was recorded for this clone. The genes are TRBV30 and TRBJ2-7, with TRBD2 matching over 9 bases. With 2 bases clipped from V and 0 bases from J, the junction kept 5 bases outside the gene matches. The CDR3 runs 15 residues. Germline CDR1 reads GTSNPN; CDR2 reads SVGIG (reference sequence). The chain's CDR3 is CAWSSSGRFSYEQYF. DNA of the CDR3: TGTGCCTGGAGTTCAAGCGGGAGGTTCTCCTACGAGCAGTACTTC.

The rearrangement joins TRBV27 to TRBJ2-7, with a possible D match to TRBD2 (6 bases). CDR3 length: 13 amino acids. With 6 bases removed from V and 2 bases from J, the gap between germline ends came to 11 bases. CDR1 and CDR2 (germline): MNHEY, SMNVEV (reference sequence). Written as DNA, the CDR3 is TGTGCCAGCAGAGAGCGGGCCCCCTACGAGCAGTACTTC. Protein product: CASRERAPYEQYF.

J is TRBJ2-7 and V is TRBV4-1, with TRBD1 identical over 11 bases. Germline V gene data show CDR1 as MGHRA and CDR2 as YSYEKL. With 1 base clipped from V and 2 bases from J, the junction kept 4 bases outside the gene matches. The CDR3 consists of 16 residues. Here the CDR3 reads CASSQGVGQGAYEQYF. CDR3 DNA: TGCGCCAGCAGCCAAGGCGTGGGACAGGGGGCCTACGAGCAGTACTTC.

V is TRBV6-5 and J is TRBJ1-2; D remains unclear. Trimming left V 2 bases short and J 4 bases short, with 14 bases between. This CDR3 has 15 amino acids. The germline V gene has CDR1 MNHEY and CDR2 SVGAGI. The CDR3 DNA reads TGTGCCAGCAGTTACGGGCCATGGGTGAGCTATGGCTACACCTTC. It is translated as CASSYGPWVSYGYTF.

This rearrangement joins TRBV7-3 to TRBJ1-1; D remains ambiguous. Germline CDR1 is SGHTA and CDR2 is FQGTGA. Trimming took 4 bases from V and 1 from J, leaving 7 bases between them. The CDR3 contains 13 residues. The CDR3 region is CASSSGTNTEAFF. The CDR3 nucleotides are TGTGCCAGCAGCTCCGGTACGAACACTGAAGCTTTCTTT.

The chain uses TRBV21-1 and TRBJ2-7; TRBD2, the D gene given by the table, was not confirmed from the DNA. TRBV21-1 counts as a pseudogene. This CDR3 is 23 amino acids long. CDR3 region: CASSSSGTSGRSVKRLVTYEQYF. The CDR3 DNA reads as TGTGCCAGCAGCAGCTCCGGGACTAGCGGGAGATCGGTTAAAAGGTTGGTAACCTACGAGCAGTACTTC.

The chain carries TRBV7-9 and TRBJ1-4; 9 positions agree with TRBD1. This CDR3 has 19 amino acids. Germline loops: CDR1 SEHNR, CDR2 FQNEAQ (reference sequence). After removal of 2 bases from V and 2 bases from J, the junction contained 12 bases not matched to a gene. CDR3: CASSLSYGTGKFTNEKLFF. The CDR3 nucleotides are TGTGCCAGCAGCTTATCGTACGGGACAGGGAAGTTCACTAATGAAAAACTGTTTTTT.

In DNA, the CDR3 is TGTGCCAGCGGACCGGCGGGGGATAACACCGGGGAGCTGTTTTTT. This translates into CASGPAGDNTGELFF. The chain recombines TRBV7-3 with TRBJ2-2; 7 bases match TRBD2. This CDR3 comprises 15 residues. Losses at the gene ends were 8 bases for V and 2 bases for J; bases not matched to a gene: 8. In germline, CDR1 is SGHTA, CDR2 FQGTGA. Full variable domain (rest looked up from reference TRBV7-3 and TRBJ2-2): GAGVSQTPSNKVTEKGKYVELRCDPISGHTALYWYRQSLGQGPEFLIYFQGTGAADDSGLPNDRFFAVRPEGSVSTLKIQRTERGDSAVYLCASGPAGDNTGELFFGEGSRLTVL.

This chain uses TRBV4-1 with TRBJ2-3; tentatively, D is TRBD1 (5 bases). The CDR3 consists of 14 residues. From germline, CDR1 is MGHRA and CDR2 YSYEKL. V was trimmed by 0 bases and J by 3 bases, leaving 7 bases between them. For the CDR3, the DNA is TGCGCCAGCAGCCAAGACAGGGTGACAGATACGCAGTATTTT. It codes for CASSQDRVTDTQYF.

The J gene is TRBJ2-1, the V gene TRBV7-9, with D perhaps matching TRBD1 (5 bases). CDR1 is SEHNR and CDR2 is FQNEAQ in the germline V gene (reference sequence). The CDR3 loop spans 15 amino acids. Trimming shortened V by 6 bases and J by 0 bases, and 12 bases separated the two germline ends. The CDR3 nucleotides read TGTGCCAGCAGTGGGGCGGTGAGCTCCTACAATGAGCAGTTCTTC. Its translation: CASSGAVSSYNEQFF.

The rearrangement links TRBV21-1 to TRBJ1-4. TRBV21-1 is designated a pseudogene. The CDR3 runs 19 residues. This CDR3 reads CASSKSEGGEEATNEKLFF. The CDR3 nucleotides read TGTGCCAGCAGCAAGAGTGAGGGAGGGGAGGAAGCAACTAATGAAAAACTGTTTTTT.

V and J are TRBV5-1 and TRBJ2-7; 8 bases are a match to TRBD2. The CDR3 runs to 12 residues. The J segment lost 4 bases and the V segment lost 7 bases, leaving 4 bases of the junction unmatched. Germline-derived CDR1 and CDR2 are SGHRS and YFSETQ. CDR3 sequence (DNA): TGCGCCAGCGCACGGGAGGGTTACGAGCAGTACTTC. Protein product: CASAREGYEQYF.

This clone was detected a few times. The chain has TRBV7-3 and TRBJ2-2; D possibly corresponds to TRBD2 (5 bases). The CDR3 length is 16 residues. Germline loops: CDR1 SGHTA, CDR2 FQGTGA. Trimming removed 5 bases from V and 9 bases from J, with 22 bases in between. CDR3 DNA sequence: TGTGCCAGCAGCCCGCATCCCAGGTCTAGCCGGCGGGAGCTGTTTTTT. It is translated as CASSPHPRSSRRELFF.

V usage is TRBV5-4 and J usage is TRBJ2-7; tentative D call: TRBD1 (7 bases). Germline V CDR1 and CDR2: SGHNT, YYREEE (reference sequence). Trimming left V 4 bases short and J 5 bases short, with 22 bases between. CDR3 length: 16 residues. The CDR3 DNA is TGTGCCAGCAGCCCGACCCCAGGGGGGAGGTCCCACGAGCAGTACTTC. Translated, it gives CASSPTPGGRSHEQYF.

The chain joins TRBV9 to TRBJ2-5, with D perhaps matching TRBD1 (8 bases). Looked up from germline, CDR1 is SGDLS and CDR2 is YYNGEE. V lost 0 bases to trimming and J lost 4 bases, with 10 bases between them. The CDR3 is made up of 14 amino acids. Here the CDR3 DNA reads TGTGCCAGCAGCGTAGACAGGGGGGGAGAGACCCAGTACTTC. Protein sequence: CASSVDRGGETQYF.

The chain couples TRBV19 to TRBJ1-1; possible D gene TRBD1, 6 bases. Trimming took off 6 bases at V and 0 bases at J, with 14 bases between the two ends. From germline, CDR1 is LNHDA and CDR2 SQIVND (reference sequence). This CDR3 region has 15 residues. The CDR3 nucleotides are TGTGCCAGTAGACCCCGACAGGACATGAACACTGAAGCTTTCTTT. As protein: CASRPRQDMNTEAFF.

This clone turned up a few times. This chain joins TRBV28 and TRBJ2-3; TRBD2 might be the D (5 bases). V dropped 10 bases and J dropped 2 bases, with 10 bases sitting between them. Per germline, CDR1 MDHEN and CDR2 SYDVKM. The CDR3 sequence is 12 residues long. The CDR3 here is CATNGVTDTQYF. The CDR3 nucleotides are TGTGCCACTAACGGGGTCACAGATACGCAGTATTTT.

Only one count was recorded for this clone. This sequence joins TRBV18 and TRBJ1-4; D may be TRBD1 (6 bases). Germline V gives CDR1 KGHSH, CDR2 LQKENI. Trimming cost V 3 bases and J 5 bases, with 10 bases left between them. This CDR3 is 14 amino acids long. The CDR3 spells CASSPGTRNEKLFF. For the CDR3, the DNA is TGTGCCAGCTCACCTGGGACAAGAAATGAAAAACTGTTTTTT.

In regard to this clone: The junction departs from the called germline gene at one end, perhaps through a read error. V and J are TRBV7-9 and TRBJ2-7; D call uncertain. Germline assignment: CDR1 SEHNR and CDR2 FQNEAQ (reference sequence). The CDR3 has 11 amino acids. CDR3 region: CASSLGPELRF. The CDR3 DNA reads TGTGCCAGCAGCTTAGGCCCAGAGCTGAGGTTC.

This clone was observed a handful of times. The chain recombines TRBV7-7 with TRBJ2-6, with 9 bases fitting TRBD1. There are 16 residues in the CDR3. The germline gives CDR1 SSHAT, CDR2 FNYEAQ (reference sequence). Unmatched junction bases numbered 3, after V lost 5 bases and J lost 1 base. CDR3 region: CASSPDRGSGANVLTF. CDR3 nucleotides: TGTGCCAGCAGCCCGGACAGGGGATCTGGGGCCAACGTCCTGACTTTC.

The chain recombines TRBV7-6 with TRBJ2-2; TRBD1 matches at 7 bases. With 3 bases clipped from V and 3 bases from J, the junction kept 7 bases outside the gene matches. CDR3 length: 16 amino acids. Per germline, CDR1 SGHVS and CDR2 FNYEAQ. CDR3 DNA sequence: TGTGCCAGCAGCTTCGAGGCCCAGGGGGACACCGGGGAGCTGTTTTTT. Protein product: CASSFEAQGDTGELFF.

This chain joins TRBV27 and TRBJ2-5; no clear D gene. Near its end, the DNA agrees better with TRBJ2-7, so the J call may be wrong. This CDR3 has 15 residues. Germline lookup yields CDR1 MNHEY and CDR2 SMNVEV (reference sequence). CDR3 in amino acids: CASSLYRSVEDEQYF. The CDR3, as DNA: TGTGCCAGCAGTTTATACCGAAGCGTAGAAGACGAGCAGTACTTC.

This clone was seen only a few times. CDR3 nucleotide sequence: TGTGCCAGCAGCGGCAGGGGGAATGAGCAGTTCTTC. Protein sequence: CASSGRGNEQFF. The rearrangement links TRBV11-2 to TRBJ2-1, with 7 positions matching TRBD1. Germline assignment: CDR1 SGHAT and CDR2 FQNNGV. V lost 5 bases and J lost 7; bases outside the gene matches: 2. The CDR3 sequence is 12 residues long.

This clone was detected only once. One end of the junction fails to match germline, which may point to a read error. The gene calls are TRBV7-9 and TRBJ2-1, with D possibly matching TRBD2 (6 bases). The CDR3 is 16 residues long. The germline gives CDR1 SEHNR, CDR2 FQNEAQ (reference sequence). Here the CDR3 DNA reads TGTTCCAGCAGCTTATCCACTAGCAAACCCTACAATGAGCAGTTCTTC. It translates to CSSSLSTSKPYNEQFF.

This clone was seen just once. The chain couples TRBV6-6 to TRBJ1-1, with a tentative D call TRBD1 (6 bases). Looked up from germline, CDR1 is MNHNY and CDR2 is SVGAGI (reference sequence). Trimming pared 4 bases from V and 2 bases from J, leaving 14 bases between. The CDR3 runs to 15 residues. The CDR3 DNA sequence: TGTGCCAGCAGTTCCCAAGGGGGGGGAAACACTGAAGCTTTCTTT. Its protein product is CASSSQGGGNTEAFF.

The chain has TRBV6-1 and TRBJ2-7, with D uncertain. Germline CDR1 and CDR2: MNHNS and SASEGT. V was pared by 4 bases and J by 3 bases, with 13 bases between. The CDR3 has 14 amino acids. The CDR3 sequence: CASSGRGGIYEQYF. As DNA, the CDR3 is TGTGCCAGCAGTGGAAGAGGCGGAATCTACGAGCAGTACTTC.

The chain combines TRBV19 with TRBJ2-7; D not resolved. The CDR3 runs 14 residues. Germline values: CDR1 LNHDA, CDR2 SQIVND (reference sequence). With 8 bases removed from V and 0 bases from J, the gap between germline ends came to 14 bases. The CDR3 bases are TGTGCCAGTTCCCTTTCACAAATCTCCTACGAGCAGTACTTC. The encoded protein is CASSLSQISYEQYF.

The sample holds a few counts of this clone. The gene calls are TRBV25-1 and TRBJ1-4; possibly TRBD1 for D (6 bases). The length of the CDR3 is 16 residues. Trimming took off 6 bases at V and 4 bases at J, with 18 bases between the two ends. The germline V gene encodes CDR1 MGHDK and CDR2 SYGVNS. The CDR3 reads CASSAPGTTSNEKLFF. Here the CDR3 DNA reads TGTGCCAGCAGCGCCCCCGGGACAACTAGTAATGAAAAACTGTTTTTT.